The 3 T cell receptor beta chains in this list originate from one sample, sequenced in a study of OX40 agonist ivuxolimab in advanced cancers. Profiling relied on immunoSEQ multiplex PCR, and the TCRdb table lists in-frame clones only, not all of them. The sample includes about 28,000 clones, more than 75% of them seen just once. Sequences were derived from CD4+ or CD8+ T cells sorted from blood, sampled in a trial of the OX40 agonist ivuxolimab. The receptors come from an adult with an advanced solid tumor such as melanoma, head and neck, liver or kidney cancer.

This clone counts as medium-sized. The chain has TRBV7-2 and TRBJ2-3, with 8 bases lining up with TRBD2. Germline V gene sequence: CDR1 SGHTA, CDR2 FQGNSA. The ends lost 2 bases at V and 4 bases at J; junction bases unmatched: 17. The CDR3 sequence is 19 residues long. This CDR3 is CASSLRPSGRIPGADTQYF. CDR3 nucleotide sequence: TGTGCCAGCAGCTTACGTCCCAGCGGGAGAATCCCTGGCGCAGATACGCAGTATTTT.

The V call is TRBV30, the J call TRBJ2-6; D unclear. This CDR3 has 13 residues. V lost 3 bases, J lost 0 bases, and 3 bases lay in between. Germline V gene lookup returns CDR1 GTSNPN and CDR2 SVGIG (reference sequence). CDR3 protein: CAWRYSGANVLTF. The CDR3 DNA is TGTGCCTGGAGGTACTCTGGGGCCAACGTCCTGACTTTC. Full variable domain (outside the CDR3, taken from reference TRBV30 and TRBJ2-6): SQTIHQWPATLVQPVGSPLSLECTVEGTSNPNLYWYRQAAGRGLQLLFYSVGIGQISSEVPQNLSASRPQDRQFILSSKKLLLSDSGFYLCAWRYSGANVLTFGAGSRLTVL.

This chain joins TRBV9 and TRBJ2-7; the D is unclear. This CDR3 contains 14 residues. V lost 0 bases, J lost 3 bases, and 10 bases lay in between. Germline V gives CDR1 SGDLS, CDR2 YYNGEE. Here the CDR3 reads CASSVGKGSYEQYF. The CDR3 nucleotides are TGTGCCAGCAGCGTAGGAAAGGGAAGCTACGAGCAGTACTTC.